A single sample is the source of the 13 T cell receptor beta chains below, sequenced in a study of graft-versus-host responses after intestinal transplantation. The table came from immunoSEQ multiplex PCR; TCRdb's copy has only in-frame clones and leaves some out. The repertoire holds about 110,000 clones, with approximately 86% as singletons. No antigen has been identified for these receptors. This sample comprised unstimulated CD4+ T cells sorted from spleen or lymph node cells, obtained before transplant. These receptors all come from a human donor who was the organ donor for an intestinal transplant.

This clone appeared a single time. The chain is built from TRBV6-1 and TRBJ2-2; D unclear. This CDR3 is 13 amino acids long. Trimming cost V 8 bases and J 5 bases, with 12 bases left between them. Germline CDR1 MNHNS, CDR2 SASEGT. For the CDR3, the DNA is TGTGCCAGCGGAAGCTTTTTAACCGGGGAGCTGTTTTTT. It codes for CASGSFLTGELFF.

This clone was seen only once. The rearrangement joins TRBV5-1 to TRBJ2-7; D possibly corresponds to TRBD1 (6 bases). Germline values: CDR1 SGHRS, CDR2 YFSETQ. The CDR3 length is 14 residues. V was pared by 1 base and J by 3 bases, with 11 bases between. CDR3 amino acids: CASSLLGRGYEQYF. CDR3 sequence (DNA): TGCGCCAGCAGCTTGTTAGGCAGGGGCTACGAGCAGTACTTC.

The chain couples TRBV4-2 to TRBJ2-3; possibly TRBD2 for D (6 bases). CDR3 length: 16 residues. Germline CDR1 is LGHNA and CDR2 is YNFKEQ. Trimming pared 1 base from V and 2 bases from J, leaving 13 bases between. For the CDR3, the DNA is TGTGCCAGCAGCCAAGTGGTAGCGGATTACACAGATACGCAGTATTTT. This codes for CASSQVVADYTDTQYF.

This clone was recorded once. The chain employs TRBV4-1 and TRBJ2-5; D call uncertain. The CDR3 is made up of 15 amino acids. Germline V gene lookup returns CDR1 MGHRA and CDR2 YSYEKL. V lost 0 bases and J lost 2, with 10 bases in between. In DNA form, the CDR3 reads TGCGCCAGCAGCCAAGAGTTGGTACGGCAAGAGACCCAGTACTTC. This sequence encodes CASSQELVRQETQYF.

This clone was detected only a few times. The rearrangement joins TRBV2 to TRBJ2-7; D unresolved. CDR1 is SNHLY and CDR2 is FYNNEI in the germline V gene. CDR3 length: 10 residues. Trimming removed 8 bases at V and 2 bases at J, with 4 bases between. CDR3 in DNA: TGTGCCAGCGGGGCCTACGAGCAGTACTTC. Residues: CASGAYEQYF.

The J gene is TRBJ1-2, the V gene TRBV4-1; possibly TRBD1 for D (5 bases). The CDR3 covers 15 residues. V was pared by 0 bases and J by 2 bases, with 10 bases between. Germline V lookup: CDR1 MGHRA, CDR2 YSYEKL. The CDR3 spells CASSQEGRDNYGYTF. The CDR3 nucleotides are TGCGCCAGCAGCCAAGAGGGACGGGACAACTATGGCTACACCTTC.

The gene calls are TRBV5-1 and TRBJ2-5; 7 bases align to TRBD2. The V and J ends lost 3 bases and 3 bases, in that order; junction bases with no gene match: 5. The germline V gene encodes CDR1 SGHRS and CDR2 YFSETQ. The CDR3 is 14 amino acids. The CDR3 nucleotides are TGCGCCAGCAGCTCGGGGGGACTAAAAGAGACCCAGTACTTC. It specifies CASSSGGLKETQYF.

The chain joins TRBV28 to TRBJ2-1; possibly TRBD2 for D (6 bases). CDR1 MDHEN and CDR2 SYDVKM come from the germline V gene. This CDR3 is 14 amino acids long. Trimming removed 6 bases from V and 2 bases from J, with 11 bases in between. CDR3 DNA sequence: TGTGCCAGCAGCTCGGGACTCACCTACAATGAGCAGTTCTTC. Translating gives CASSSGLTYNEQFF.

The rearrangement links TRBV11-2 to TRBJ2-1; TRBD2 might be the D (6 bases). Deletions cut 3 bases from V and 0 bases from J, with 18 bases between. Per the germline V gene, CDR1 is SGHAT and CDR2 is FQNNGV. This CDR3 has 18 residues. The CDR3 is CASSFHGRSASSYNEQFF. The CDR3 nucleotides read TGTGCCAGCAGCTTTCACGGGAGATCGGCGAGCTCCTACAATGAGCAGTTCTTC.

The rearrangement links TRBV5-1 to TRBJ2-5, with TRBD2 matching over 11 bases. Germline V CDR1 and CDR2: SGHRS, YFSETQ. V lost 3 bases, J lost 5 bases, and 6 bases stayed unmatched. This CDR3 spans 15 amino acids. CDR3 bases: TGCGCCAGCAGCTCGGCCCTAGCGGGAGGTGAGACCCAGTACTTC. It yields the protein CASSSALAGGETQYF.

V usage is TRBV2 and J usage is TRBJ2-7; TRBD2 is a possible D gene (6 bases). CDR3 length: 16 residues. The V end lost 4 bases, the J end lost 0 bases, and 16 bases lay between the germline ends. From germline, CDR1 is SNHLY and CDR2 FYNNEI. The CDR3 DNA reads as TGTGCCAGCAGTGGTCCCAGCGGGCCGTTCTCCTACGAGCAGTACTTC. Protein: CASSGPSGPFSYEQYF.

The genes are TRBV7-9 and TRBJ2-5; perhaps TRBD2 as D (6 bases). The CDR3 extends over 13 amino acids. The germline gives CDR1 SEHNR, CDR2 FQNEAQ (reference sequence). V lost 7 bases, J lost 1 base, and 10 bases lay in between. CDR3 coding DNA: TGTGCCAGCACCCCGGGGGTCCAAGAGACCCAGTACTTC. Its translation is CASTPGVQETQYF.

The V call is TRBV19, the J call TRBJ2-3; D uncertain. CDR1 LNHDA and CDR2 SQIVND come from the germline V gene (reference sequence). V gave up 5 bases and J gave up 2 bases, with 5 bases separating them. The CDR3 is 12 residues long. CDR3 amino acids: CASSEYTDTQYF. The CDR3 DNA follows: TGTGCCAGTAGTGAATACACAGATACGCAGTATTTT. The variable domain in full, with the rest retrieved from reference TRBV19 and TRBJ2-3, is DGGITQSPKYLFRKEGQNVTLSCEQNLNHDAMYWYRQDPGQGLRLIYYSQIVNDFQKGDIAEGYSVSREKKESFPLTVTSAQKNPTAFYLCASSEYTDTQYFGPGTRLTVL.